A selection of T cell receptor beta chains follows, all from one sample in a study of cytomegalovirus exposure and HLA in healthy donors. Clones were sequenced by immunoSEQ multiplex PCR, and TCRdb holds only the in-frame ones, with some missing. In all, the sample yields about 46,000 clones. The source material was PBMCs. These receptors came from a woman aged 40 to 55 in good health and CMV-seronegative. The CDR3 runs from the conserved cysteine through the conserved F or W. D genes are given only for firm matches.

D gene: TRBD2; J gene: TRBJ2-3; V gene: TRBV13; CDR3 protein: CASRSLAGAGDTQYF
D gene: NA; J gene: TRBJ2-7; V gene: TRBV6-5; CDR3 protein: CASSLADAYEQYF
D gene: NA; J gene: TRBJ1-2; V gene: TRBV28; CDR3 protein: CASRRKQGPTTRYTF
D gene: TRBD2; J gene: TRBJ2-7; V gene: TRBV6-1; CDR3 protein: CASSDGLGLLSYEQYF
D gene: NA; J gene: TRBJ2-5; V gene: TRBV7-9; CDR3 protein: CASSVGQFGETQYF
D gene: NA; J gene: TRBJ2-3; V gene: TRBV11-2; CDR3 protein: CASRAWSGSTDTQYF
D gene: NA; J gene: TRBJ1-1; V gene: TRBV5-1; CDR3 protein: CASSFNGNTEAFF
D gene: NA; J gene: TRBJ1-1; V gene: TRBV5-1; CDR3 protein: CASSSHRGTEAFF
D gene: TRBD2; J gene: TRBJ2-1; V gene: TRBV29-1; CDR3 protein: CSVRAGVTYNEQFF
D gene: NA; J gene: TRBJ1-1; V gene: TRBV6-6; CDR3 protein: CASSESTEAFF